The entry that follows covers one TCR beta chain sequence. This entry belongs to a study of Tregs in tolerant kidney transplant recipients. Germline V gene data show CDR1 as KGHSH and CDR2 as LQKENI. This CDR3 has 14 residues. V shed 7 bases, J shed 5 bases, and the junction held 8 bases outside the gene matches. Libraries were prepared by immunoSEQ multiplex PCR; TCRdb keeps only in-frame clonotypes and omits some of them. The repertoire consists of tens of thousands of clones, with about 88% occurring once and the leading ten covering nearly 0.4%. The chain uses TRBV18 and TRBJ2-1; the match to TRBD2 covers 7 bases. Material: CD4+ T cells from blood, obtained before the transplant. The receptor's source is a human donor who received a combined kidney and bone marrow transplant. CDR3 DNA: TGTGCCAGCTTAGCGGGTTCCTCTCACAATGAGCAGTTCTTC. Protein product: CASLAGSSHNEQFF. Looking up the rest from reference TRBV18 and TRBJ2-1 gives the full variable domain: NAGVMQNPRHLVRRRGQEARLRCSPMKGHSHVYWYRQLPEEGLKFMVYLQKENIIDESGMPKERFSAEFPKEGPSILRIQQVVRGDSAAYFCASLAGSSHNEQFFGPGTRLTVL.